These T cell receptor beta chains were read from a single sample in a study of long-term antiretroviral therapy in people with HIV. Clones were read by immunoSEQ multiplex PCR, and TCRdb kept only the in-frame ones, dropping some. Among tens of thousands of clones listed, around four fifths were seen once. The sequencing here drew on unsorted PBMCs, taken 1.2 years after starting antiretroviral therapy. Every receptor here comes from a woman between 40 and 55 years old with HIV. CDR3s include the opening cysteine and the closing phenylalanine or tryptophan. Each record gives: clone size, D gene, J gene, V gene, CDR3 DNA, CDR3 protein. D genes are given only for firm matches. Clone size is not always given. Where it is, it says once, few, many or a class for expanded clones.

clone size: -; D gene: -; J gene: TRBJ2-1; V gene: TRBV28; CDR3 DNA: TGTGCCAGCAGTTTTCCTCGGGACAATGAGCAGTTCTTC; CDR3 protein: CASSFPRDNEQFF
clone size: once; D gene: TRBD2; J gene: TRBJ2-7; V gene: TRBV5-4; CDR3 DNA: TGTGCCAGCAGCGGCAGCGGGACCTCCTACGAGCAGTACTTC; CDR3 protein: CASSGSGTSYEQYF
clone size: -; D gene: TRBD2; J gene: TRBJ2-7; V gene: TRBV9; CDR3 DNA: TGTGCCAGCAGCGTAGGCGGGAGTGTCGACGAGCAGTACTTC; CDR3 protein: CASSVGGSVDEQYF
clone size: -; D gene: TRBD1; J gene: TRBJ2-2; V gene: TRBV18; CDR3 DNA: TGTGCCAGCTCACCACCGGACAGGGGTGTTATCTCCGGGGAGCTGTTTTTT; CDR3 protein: CASSPPDRGVISGELFF
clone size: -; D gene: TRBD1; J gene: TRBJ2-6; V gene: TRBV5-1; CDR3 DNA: TGCGCCAGCAGCTTAACCGGGACAGGGGGCGCGGGGGCCAACGTCCTGACTTTC; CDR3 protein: CASSLTGTGGAGANVLTF
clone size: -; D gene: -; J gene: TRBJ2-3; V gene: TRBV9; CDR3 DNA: TGTGCCAGCAGCGACCCGAATCCGGGAGACAGCACAGATACGCAGTATTTT; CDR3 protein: CASSDPNPGDSTDTQYF
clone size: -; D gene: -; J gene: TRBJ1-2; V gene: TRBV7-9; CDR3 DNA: TGTGCCAGCAGCTTAAGGAATGCGGACATAGACGGCTACACCTTC; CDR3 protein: CASSLRNADIDGYTF
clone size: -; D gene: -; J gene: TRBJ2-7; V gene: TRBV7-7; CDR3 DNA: TGTGCTAGCAGCTATCACGCAGGGGAAATCTACGAGCAGTACTTC; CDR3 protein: CASSYHAGEIYEQYF
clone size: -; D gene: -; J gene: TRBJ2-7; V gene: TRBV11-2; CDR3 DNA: TGTGCCAGCAGCTCCCGATACGAGCAGTACTTC; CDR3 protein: CASSSRYEQYF
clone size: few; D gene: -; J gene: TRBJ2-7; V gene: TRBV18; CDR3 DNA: TGTGCCAGCTCAATAGCGGACAGCTCCTACGAGCAGTACTTC; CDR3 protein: CASSIADSSYEQYF
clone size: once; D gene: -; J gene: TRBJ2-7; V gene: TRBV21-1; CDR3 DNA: TGTGCCAGCGCCCCGGCTGGACTACGACTCTCCTACGAGCAGTACTTC; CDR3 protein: CASAPAGLRLSYEQYF
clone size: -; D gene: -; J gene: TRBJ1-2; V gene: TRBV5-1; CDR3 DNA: TGCGCCAGCAGCCCAGACCTTGACAGCTATGGCTACACCTTC; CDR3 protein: CASSPDLDSYGYTF
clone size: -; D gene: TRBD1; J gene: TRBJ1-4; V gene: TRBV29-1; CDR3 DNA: TGCAGCGTTGAGGGACAGACTAATGAAAAACTGTTTTTT; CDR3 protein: CSVEGQTNEKLFF
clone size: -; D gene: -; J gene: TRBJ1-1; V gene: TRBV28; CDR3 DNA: TGTGCCAGCAGCACGGCTTTAACTGAAGCTTTCTTT; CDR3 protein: CASSTALTEAFF
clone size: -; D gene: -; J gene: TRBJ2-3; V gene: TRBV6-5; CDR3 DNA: TGTGCCAGCAGTTACTCGGGGGGGCTCACAGATACGCAGTATTTT; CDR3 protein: CASSYSGGLTDTQYF
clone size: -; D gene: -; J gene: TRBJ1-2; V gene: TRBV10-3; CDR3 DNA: TGTGCCATCAGTGTGGGGGGCGACGGCTATGGCTACACCTTC; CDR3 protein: CAISVGGDGYGYTF
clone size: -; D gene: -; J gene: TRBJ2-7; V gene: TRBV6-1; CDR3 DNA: TGTGCCGTAGCAGGGTCGGTAAAGTACGAGCAGTACTTC; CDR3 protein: CAVAGSVKYEQYF
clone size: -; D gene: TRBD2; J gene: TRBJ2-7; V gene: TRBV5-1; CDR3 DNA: TGCGCCAGCAGCTTGTGGGGGGGTACATACGAGCAGTACTTC; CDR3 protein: CASSLWGGTYEQYF
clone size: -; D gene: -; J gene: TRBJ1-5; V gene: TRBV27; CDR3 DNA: TGTGCCAGCAGTTTAGTGGACGGACGGCCCCAGCATTTT; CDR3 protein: CASSLVDGRPQHF
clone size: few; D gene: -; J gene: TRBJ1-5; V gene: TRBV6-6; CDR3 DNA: TGTGCCAGCAGTTACTCGAATCTCAATCAGCCCCAGCATTTT; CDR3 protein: CASSYSNLNQPQHF
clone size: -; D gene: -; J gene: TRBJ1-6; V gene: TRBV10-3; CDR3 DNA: TGTGCCATCAGTGAGATTGGCAGGGATAATTCACCCCTCCACTTT; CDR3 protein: CAISEIGRDNSPLHF
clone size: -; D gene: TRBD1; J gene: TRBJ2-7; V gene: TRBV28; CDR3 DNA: TGTGCCAGCAGTTATTCCGACAGGGGGATTCCCTACGAGCAGTACTTC; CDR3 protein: CASSYSDRGIPYEQYF
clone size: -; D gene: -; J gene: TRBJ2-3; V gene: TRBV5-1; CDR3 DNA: TGCGCCAGCAGCGGCGGAGAGGTTGGAGATACGCAGTATTTT; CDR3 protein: CASSGGEVGDTQYF
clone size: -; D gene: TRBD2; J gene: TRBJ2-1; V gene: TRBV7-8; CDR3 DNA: TGTGCCAGCAGCTTAGGGCTAGCGGGTGTGAGCTCCTACAATGAGCAGTTCTTC; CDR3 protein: CASSLGLAGVSSYNEQFF
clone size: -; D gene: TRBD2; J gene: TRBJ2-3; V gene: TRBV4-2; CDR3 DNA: TGTGCCAGCAGCCAAGATCGGACTAGCGGGAGCACAGATACGCAGTATTTT; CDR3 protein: CASSQDRTSGSTDTQYF
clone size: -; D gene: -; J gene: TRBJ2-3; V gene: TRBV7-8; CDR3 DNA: TGTGCCAGCAGCCCTGTTGGGTCCCCGCCGGCCTTT; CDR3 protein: CASSPVGSPPAF
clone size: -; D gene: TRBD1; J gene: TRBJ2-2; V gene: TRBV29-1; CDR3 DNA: TGCAGCGTTCTGTCTGGACAGGGATGCACCGGGGAGCTGTTTTTT; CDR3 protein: CSVLSGQGCTGELFF
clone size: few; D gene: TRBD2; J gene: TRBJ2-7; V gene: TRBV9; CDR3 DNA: TGTGCCAGCAGCCCCGGACTAGCGGATGCCTACGAGCAGTACTTC; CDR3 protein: CASSPGLADAYEQYF
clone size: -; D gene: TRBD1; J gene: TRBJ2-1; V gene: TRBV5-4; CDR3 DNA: TGTGCCAGCACCCCCCGCGGGACAGGGGGCAATGAGCAGTTCTTC; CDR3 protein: CASTPRGTGGNEQFF
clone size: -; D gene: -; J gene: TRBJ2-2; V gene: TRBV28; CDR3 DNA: TGTGCGGGAGCGGCAGAGCTCGCGAACACCGGGGAGCTGTTTTTT; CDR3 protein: CAGAAELANTGELFF
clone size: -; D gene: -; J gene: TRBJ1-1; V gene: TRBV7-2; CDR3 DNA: TGTGCCAGCAGCTTAGAATTGTACACTGAAGCTTTCTTT; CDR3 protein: CASSLELYTEAFF
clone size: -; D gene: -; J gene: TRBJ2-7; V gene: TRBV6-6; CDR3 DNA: TGTGCCAGCAGTTACTCTCGGTCCCAAGGATACGAGCAGTACTTC; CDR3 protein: CASSYSRSQGYEQYF
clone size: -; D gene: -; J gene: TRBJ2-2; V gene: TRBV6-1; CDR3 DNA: TGTGCCAGCAGGGACAGACAGTCCACCGGGGAGCTGTTTTTT; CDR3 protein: CASRDRQSTGELFF
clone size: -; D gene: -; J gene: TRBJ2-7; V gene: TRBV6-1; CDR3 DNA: TGTGCCAGCAGTGCCGGCGGTGGCAGGGGTGCAGAGCAGTACTTC; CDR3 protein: CASSAGGGRGAEQYF
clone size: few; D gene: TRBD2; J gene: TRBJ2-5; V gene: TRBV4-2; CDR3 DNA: TGTGCCAGCAGCCAAGATGGGGGGAGGGACTTCGGAGAGACCCAGTACTTC; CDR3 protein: CASSQDGGRDFGETQYF
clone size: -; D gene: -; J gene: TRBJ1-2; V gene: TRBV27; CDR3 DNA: TGTGCCAGCAGTAGCAGGGGAAACTATGGCTACACCTTC; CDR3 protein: CASSSRGNYGYTF
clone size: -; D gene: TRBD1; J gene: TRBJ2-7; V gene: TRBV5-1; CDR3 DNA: TGCGCCAGCAGCTCAACAGGGGCCTACGAGCAGTACTTC; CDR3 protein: CASSSTGAYEQYF
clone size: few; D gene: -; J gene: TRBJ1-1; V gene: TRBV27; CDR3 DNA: TGTGCCAGCAGTTTAACAGGGACGAACACTGAAGCTTTCTTT; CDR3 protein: CASSLTGTNTEAFF
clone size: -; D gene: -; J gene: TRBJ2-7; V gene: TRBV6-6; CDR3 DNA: TGTGCCAGCAAATCAGGGTTGGACGAGCAGTACTTC; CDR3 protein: CASKSGLDEQYF
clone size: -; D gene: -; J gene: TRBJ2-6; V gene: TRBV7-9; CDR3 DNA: TGTGCCAGCAGCTTAGATAAGACAGGGAGGAGTTCTGGGGCCAACGTCCTGACTTTC; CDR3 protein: CASSLDKTGRSSGANVLTF
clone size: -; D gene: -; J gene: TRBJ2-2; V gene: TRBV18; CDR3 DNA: TGTGCCAGCTCACTAGGACCGGCCACCGGGGAGCTGTTTTTT; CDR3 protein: CASSLGPATGELFF
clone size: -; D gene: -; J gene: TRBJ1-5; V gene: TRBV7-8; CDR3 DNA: TGTGCCAGCAGCGTCGGGTCCGGTCAGCCCCAGCATTTT; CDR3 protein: CASSVGSGQPQHF
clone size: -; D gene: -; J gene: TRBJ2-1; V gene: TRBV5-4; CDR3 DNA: TGTGCCAGCAGCTTGGGGGACTCAGATGAGCAGTTCTTC; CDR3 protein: CASSLGDSDEQFF
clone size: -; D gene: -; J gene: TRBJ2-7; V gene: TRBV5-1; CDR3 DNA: TGCGCCAGCAGCTTGGAGCAGGGAGCGGTTGGGGAGCAGTACTTC; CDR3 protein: CASSLEQGAVGEQYF
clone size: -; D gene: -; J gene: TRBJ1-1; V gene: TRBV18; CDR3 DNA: TGTGCCAGCTCACCATATTCCCCTGAAGCTTTCTTT; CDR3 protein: CASSPYSPEAFF
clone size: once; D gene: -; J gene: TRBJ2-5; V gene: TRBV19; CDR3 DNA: TGTGCCAGAACGGGCCAAATACGTCAGACCCAGTACTTC; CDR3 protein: CARTGQIRQTQYF
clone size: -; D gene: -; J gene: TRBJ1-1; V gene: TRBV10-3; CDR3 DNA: TGTGCCATCACCGAGGGTGGGCACACTGAAGCTTTCTTT; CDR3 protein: CAITEGGHTEAFF
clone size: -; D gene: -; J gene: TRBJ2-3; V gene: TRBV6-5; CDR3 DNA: TGTGCCAGCAGCGAATCCCAGCAGCGGACGCAGTATTTT; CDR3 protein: CASSESQQRTQYF
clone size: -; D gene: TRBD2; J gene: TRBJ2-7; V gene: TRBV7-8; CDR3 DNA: TGTGCCAGCAGCTTAGCCCGGGACTACTACGAGCAGTACTTC; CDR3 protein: CASSLARDYYEQYF
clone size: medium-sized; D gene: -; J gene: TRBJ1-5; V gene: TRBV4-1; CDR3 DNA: TGCGCCAGCAGTCCACAGGAATTAGACAATCAGCCCCAGCATTTT; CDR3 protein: CASSPQELDNQPQHF
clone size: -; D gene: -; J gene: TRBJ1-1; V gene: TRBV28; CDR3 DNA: TGTGCCAGCAGATCCGCGCCGAACACTGAAGCTTTCTTT; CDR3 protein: CASRSAPNTEAFF
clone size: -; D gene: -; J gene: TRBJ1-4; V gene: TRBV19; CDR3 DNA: TGTGCCAGTAGTCCTCGACAGGCACCTAATGAAAAACTGTTTTTT; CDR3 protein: CASSPRQAPNEKLFF
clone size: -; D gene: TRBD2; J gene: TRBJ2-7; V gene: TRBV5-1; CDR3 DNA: TGCGCCAGCAGCTTGATGCTAAGCGGGAGGCTGGACGAGCAGTACTTC; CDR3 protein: CASSLMLSGRLDEQYF
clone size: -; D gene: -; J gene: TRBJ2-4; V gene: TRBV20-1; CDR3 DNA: TGCAGTGCTTCAGCTAAAAACATTCAGTACTTC; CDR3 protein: CSASAKNIQYF
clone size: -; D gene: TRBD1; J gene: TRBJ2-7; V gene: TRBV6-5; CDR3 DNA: TGTGCCAGCAGTTACTCGGGGACAGCGAACTACGAGCAGTACTTC; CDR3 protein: CASSYSGTANYEQYF